The 27 T cell receptor beta chains below were found in one sample sequenced in a study of T cell repertoires in cytomegalovirus infection (dated by TCRdb to about 2019). For sequencing, an Illumina HiSeq 1500 was employed. In-frame beta chains were kept once TCRdb had trimmed the public reads at Q25 with fastp and called clones with MiXCR. Rows matching on CDR3 protein sequence are summarized as one entry with the most common DNA and genes. The sample records about 460,000 distinct CDR3 sequences, around 11% of which are singletons. The top ten constitute about a tenth of the sample. Sample: PBMCs. All receptors come from a human donor in good health (CMV status not recorded). Some clones in this sample may be carry-over from other donors' samples.

In this sample, this clonotype turned up many times. The chain joins TRBV11-2 to TRBJ1-1; D gene ambiguous. The ends were cut back, 6 bases at V and 0 bases at J, with 11 bases in the middle. In germline, CDR1 is SGHAT, CDR2 FQNNGV. The CDR3 consists of 14 residues. CDR3: CASSFSEVNTEAFF. The CDR3 DNA reads as TGTGCCAGCAGTTTTTCCGAGGTGAACACTGAAGCTTTCTTT.

This clonotype was counted ten times or more. The genes are TRBV24-1 and TRBJ2-2, with unresolved D. Germline CDR1 reads KGHDR; CDR2 reads SFDVKD. The CDR3 is 14 amino acids. Deletions cut 4 bases from V and 3 bases from J, with 8 bases between. The CDR3 reads CATSDTRYTGELFF. The CDR3 DNA reads TGTGCCACCAGTGACACGAGGTACACCGGGGAGCTGTTTTTT.

The sample holds many counts of this clonotype. The chain joins TRBV11-2 to TRBJ2-7, with D unresolved. Trimming cost V 1 base and J 2 bases, with 9 bases left between them. Germline-derived CDR1 and CDR2 are SGHAT and FQNNGV. This CDR3 comprises 14 residues. The CDR3 DNA follows: TGTGCCAGCAGCTTAGGGCCCTCCGCCTACGAGCAGTACTTC. Its translation is CASSLGPSAYEQYF.

The chain joins TRBV11-3 to TRBJ2-7; possible D gene TRBD2, 5 bases. The germline V gene encodes CDR1 SGHNT and CDR2 YENEEA. This CDR3 is 15 amino acids long. The V end lost 1 base, the J end lost 3 bases, and 13 bases lay between the germline ends. The CDR3 is CASSLAGAAGYEQYF. DNA for the CDR3: TGTGCCAGCAGCTTAGCCGGAGCGGCAGGCTACGAGCAGTACTTC. The full variable domain, with the rest looked up from reference TRBV11-3 and TRBJ2-7, is EAGVVQSPRYKIIEKKQPVAFWCNPISGHNTLYWYLQNLGQGPELLIRYENEEAVDDSQLPKDRFSAERLKGVDSTLKIQPAELGDSAVYLCASSLAGAAGYEQYFGPGTRLTVT.

This clonotype was recorded many times. This chain joins TRBV6-6 and TRBJ2-7; TRBD2 agrees at 7 bases. J lost 2 bases, V lost 7 bases, and 5 bases had no gene match. CDR1 and CDR2 (germline): MNHNY, SVGAGI (reference sequence). CDR3 size: 13 residues. CDR3 coding DNA: TGTGCCAGCACCGGGGAGGGAGCCTACGAGCAGTACTTC. It specifies CASTGEGAYEQYF.

The gene calls are TRBV20-1 and TRBJ2-1; 11 nucleotides line up with TRBD2. Germline V gives CDR1 DFQATT, CDR2 SNEGSKA (reference sequence). This CDR3 comprises 15 residues. Trimming took 3 bases from V and 10 from J; bases not matched to a gene: 11. This CDR3 reads CSASGSTSGRGEQFF. The CDR3 DNA is TGCAGTGCTAGTGGGTCAACTAGCGGGAGAGGGGAGCAGTTCTTC.

This clonotype appeared many times. The J gene is TRBJ2-1, the V gene TRBV20-1; 11 positions agree with TRBD2. The germline CDR1 and CDR2 sequences are DFQATT and SNEGSKA (reference sequence). The CDR3 has 14 residues. Trimming cost V 5 bases and J 4 bases; bases outside gene matches: 4. CDR3 amino acids: CSAGRLAGYNEQFF. The CDR3 DNA reads as TGCAGTGCTGGCCGACTAGCGGGGTACAATGAGCAGTTCTTC.

This clonotype was recorded many times. The chain uses TRBV11-2 and TRBJ1-2, with D tentatively TRBD1 (5 bases). Trimming pared 7 bases from V and 5 bases from J, leaving 20 bases between. CDR3 size: 15 residues. Germline lookup yields CDR1 SGHAT and CDR2 FQNNGV. CDR3 sequence: CASNPFGQGRYGYTF. The CDR3 nucleotides are TGTGCCAGCAACCCATTTGGGCAGGGTCGTTATGGCTACACCTTC.

This clonotype has a count of ten or more. V and J are TRBV7-9 and TRBJ1-5; D is possibly TRBD1 (6 bases). Germline-derived CDR1 and CDR2 are SEHNR and FQNEAQ (reference sequence). Trimming pared 1 base from V and 7 bases from J, leaving 11 bases between. The CDR3 is 14 amino acids. CDR3 DNA: TGTGCCAGCAGCTTAGAAGGGGGAGGGCAGCCCCAGCATTTT. Translating gives CASSLEGGGQPQHF.

The gene calls are TRBV19 and TRBJ1-5, with D perhaps matching TRBD1 (6 bases). This CDR3 is built from 15 residues. In germline, CDR1 is LNHDA, CDR2 SQIVND (reference sequence). Trimming stripped 4 bases from V and 7 bases from J, with 17 bases between. The DNA of the CDR3 is TGTGCCAGTAGTAACTTCGGGGGCAGGAAGCAGCCCCAGCATTTT. It yields the protein CASSNFGGRKQPQHF. The full variable domain, its missing parts supplied by reference TRBV19 and TRBJ1-5, is DGGITQSPKYLFRKEGQNVTLSCEQNLNHDAMYWYRQDPGQGLRLIYYSQIVNDFQKGDIAEGYSVSREKKESFPLTVTSAQKNPTAFYLCASSNFGGRKQPQHFGDGTRLSIL.

The V gene is TRBV7-9, the J gene TRBJ2-1; 8 bases map to TRBD2. Germline V CDR1 and CDR2: SEHNR, FQNEAQ (reference sequence). The junction had 7 bases not matched to a gene; V was cut back by 5 bases and J by 4 bases. This CDR3 is built from 15 residues. The CDR3 coding sequence is TGTGCCAGCAGCGGGAGCGAGCGGGAGTACAATGAGCAGTTCTTC. Amino acids: CASSGSEREYNEQFF.

This clonotype occurred many times. This chain connects TRBV11-2 to TRBJ2-1; 9 bases are shared with TRBD2. The J segment lost 7 bases and the V segment lost 1 base, leaving 8 bases of the junction unmatched. Germline V CDR1 and CDR2: SGHAT, FQNNGV. CDR3 size: 16 residues. The CDR3 is CASSLGSRGGRNEQFF. DNA of the CDR3: TGTGCCAGCAGCTTAGGGTCGCGGGGGGGCCGGAATGAGCAGTTCTTC.

In regard to this clonotype: Since a much larger clone is just one base distant, this may be a read error. CDR3 bases: TGTGCCAGCAGCCGCGGACAGTCCCAAGAGACCCAGTGCTTC. It codes for CASSRGQSQETQCF. The chain carries TRBV11-3 and TRBJ2-5; D possibly corresponds to TRBD1 (6 bases). CDR1 is SGHNT, CDR2 YENEEA, per germline. The CDR3 runs 14 residues.

The chain recombines TRBV27 with TRBJ1-2, with 12 nucleotides matching TRBD1. The germline V gene encodes CDR1 MNHEY and CDR2 SMNVEV (reference sequence). V trimming: 0 bases; J trimming: 7 bases; junction bases outside the gene matches: 18. This CDR3 region has 20 residues. The CDR3 DNA reads TGTGCCAGCAGTTTATCGATCCCCAGGGACAGGGGGCGCGATGGATTTGGCTACACCTTC. Amino acid sequence: CASSLSIPRDRGRDGFGYTF.

This clonotype was recorded at least ten times. The chain links TRBV12-3 or TRBV12-4 to TRBJ2-2, with 9 bases fitting TRBD1. V lost 8 bases, J lost 7 bases, and 5 bases stayed unmatched. The CDR3 loop spans 13 amino acids. For the CDR3, the DNA is TGTGCCAGCGGACAGGGGTTATACGGGGAGCTGTTTTTT. This translates into CASGQGLYGELFF.

In its sample, this clonotype was seen a few times. The chain is built from TRBV27 and TRBJ2-7; 10 nucleotides agree with TRBD1. In germline, CDR1 is MNHEY, CDR2 SMNVEV (reference sequence). V was clipped by 5 bases and J by 6 bases; unmatched bases: 13. This CDR3 contains 16 residues. CDR3 protein: CASSNQRGTGAFEQYF. In DNA form, the CDR3 reads TGTGCCAGCAGTAACCAGCGAGGGACAGGGGCTTTCGAGCAGTACTTC.

The rearrangement uses TRBV4-2 and TRBJ1-5; D is possibly TRBD1 (5 bases). Trimming removed 0 bases from V and 3 bases from J, with 6 bases in between. Germline V CDR1 and CDR2: LGHNA, YNFKEQ. The CDR3 is 14 residues long. The CDR3 coding sequence is TGTGCCAGCAGCCAAGAACAGGTCAATCAGCCCCAGCATTTT. This encodes CASSQEQVNQPQHF.

Ten or more counts support this clonotype. The chain uses TRBV7-2 and TRBJ1-2, with 8 bases lining up with TRBD1. Germline CDR1 SGHTA, CDR2 FQGNSA. The CDR3 is 16 amino acids. Germline trimming cut 5 bases from V and 6 bases from J; bases unmatched to any gene: 14. This CDR3 reads CASSKPVTGVSNGYTF. CDR3 bases: TGTGCCAGCAGCAAGCCGGTGACAGGGGTCTCGAATGGCTACACCTTC.

The chain recombines TRBV3-1 with TRBJ2-1, with D maybe TRBD2 (5 bases). Trimming removed 4 bases from V and 2 bases from J, with 15 bases in between. CDR3 size: 16 residues. Germline V gene data show CDR1 as LGHDT and CDR2 as YNNKEL (reference sequence). The CDR3 reads CASSPLTHGAYNEQFF. The CDR3, as DNA: TGTGCCAGCAGCCCTCTCACTCACGGGGCCTACAATGAGCAGTTCTTC.

This clonotype was found many times. J is TRBJ1-2 and V is TRBV25-1, with D hard to call. The germline CDR1 and CDR2 sequences are MGHDK and SYGVNS. The CDR3 is 11 amino acids. Trimming pared 6 bases from V and 8 bases from J, leaving 10 bases between. CDR3 bases: TGTGCCAGCAGCGAAGTCGGGGGCTACACCTTC. Protein product: CASSEVGGYTF.

Ten or more counts support this clonotype. The chain employs TRBV7-3 and TRBJ1-3; D is uncertain. CDR1 and CDR2 (germline): SGHTA, FQGTGA. V gave up 4 bases and J gave up 2 bases, with 6 bases separating them. The CDR3 is 13 residues long. The CDR3 protein is CASSSSPGNTIYF. CDR3 coding DNA: TGTGCCAGCAGCTCCTCTCCTGGAAACACCATATATTTT. Together with reference TRBV7-3 and TRBJ1-3, the CDR3 gives the full variable domain: GAGVSQTPSNKVTEKGKYVELRCDPISGHTALYWYRQSLGQGPEFLIYFQGTGAADDSGLPNDRFFAVRPEGSVSTLKIQRTERGDSAVYLCASSSSPGNTIYFGEGSWLTVV.

This rearrangement joins TRBV3-1 to TRBJ2-7; 8 bases are shared with TRBD1. CDR3 length equals 14 residues. Per germline, CDR1 LGHDT and CDR2 YNNKEL (reference sequence). Trimming removed 3 bases from V and 2 bases from J; junction bases left unmatched: 3. The CDR3 bases are TGTGCCAGCAGCCACAGGGGGCGGACCTACGAGCAGTACTTC. Residues: CASSHRGRTYEQYF.

Many counts were recorded for this clonotype. The gene calls are TRBV7-8 and TRBJ1-4, with 9 nucleotides matching TRBD1. Germline CDR1 reads SGHVS; CDR2 reads FQNEAQ. V dropped 0 bases and J dropped 11; count of bases not matched to a gene: 7. CDR3 length equals 15 residues. The chain's CDR3 is CASSLAMDRGGKLFF. CDR3 DNA: TGTGCCAGCAGCTTAGCGATGGACAGGGGTGGTAAACTGTTTTTT.

This clonotype was picked up a small number of times. The V gene is TRBV3-1, the J gene TRBJ2-3; tentatively, D is TRBD2 (5 bases). The V end was cut by 5 bases, the J end by 5 bases, with 23 bases between. The CDR3 is 17 amino acids. Germline values: CDR1 LGHDT, CDR2 YNNKEL (reference sequence). The CDR3 is CASSSTPRSTIRDTQYF. The CDR3 bases are TGTGCCAGCAGCTCAACTCCCCGTTCGACTATAAGAGATACGCAGTATTTT.

This clonotype turned up a few times. CDR3 amino acids: CAISPSGPGYTF. The CDR3 coding sequence is TGTGCCATCAGCCCCTCGGGACCCGGCTACACCTTC. The rearrangement links TRBV10-3 to TRBJ1-2; D is possibly TRBD1 (5 bases). This CDR3 comprises 12 residues. Germline V lookup: CDR1 ENHRY, CDR2 SYGVKD. Trimming cost V 6 bases and J 8 bases, with 13 bases left between them.

This clonotype was counted ten times or more. The rearrangement joins TRBV12-3 or TRBV12-4 to TRBJ2-1; TRBD2 might be the D (6 bases). V lost 2 bases and J lost 8, with 16 bases in between. This CDR3 is 15 amino acids long. CDR3 sequence (DNA): TGTGCCAGCAGTTTAAGGGGTACTAGCACCCATGAGCAGTTCTTC. Translated: CASSLRGTSTHEQFF.

This clonotype was seen a few times. The chain has TRBV7-3 and TRBJ2-7, with TRBD2 matching over 11 bases. Per the germline V gene, CDR1 is SGHTA and CDR2 is FQGTGA. The CDR3 spans 18 residues. V lost 3 bases, J lost 5 bases, and 15 bases stayed unmatched. Here the CDR3 reads CASSLRRETTSGTHEQYF. CDR3 bases: TGTGCCAGCAGCTTGCGTCGGGAAACGACTAGCGGGACTCACGAGCAGTACTTC.